This is a list of T cell receptor beta chains from one sample in a study of OX40 agonist ivuxolimab in advanced cancers. The assay was immunoSEQ multiplex PCR, and TCRdb's table has in-frame clones only and misses some. The data contain tens of thousands of clones, 70% to 90% of them singletons. Sequencing used CD4+ or CD8+ T cells sorted from blood, obtained in a trial of the OX40 agonist ivuxolimab. These receptor sequences come from an adult with an advanced solid tumor such as melanoma, head and neck, liver or kidney cancer. CDR3s include the opening cysteine and the closing phenylalanine or tryptophan. D genes are given only for firm matches. Some rows mark clone size as missing; the rest say once, few, many or name a class of expanded clone.

>TRBJ2-4|.|.|15|TRBV19
TGTGCCAGCTCGATTTGGACAGTCGCCAAAAACATTCAGTACTTC
CASSIWTVAKNIQYF
>TRBJ2-7|.|.|13|TRBV15
TGTGCCACCAGCAACGGATTTGCCTACGAGCAGTACTTC
CATSNGFAYEQYF
>TRBJ2-5|once|.|13|TRBV2
TGTGCCAGCAGACCCGAATACCAAGAGACCCAGTACTTC
CASRPEYQETQYF
>TRBJ2-3|.|TRBD1|20|TRBV23-1
TGCGCCAGCAGTCAACGGACAGGGGGTTTGGTGCCCCTTCGGACAGATACGCAGTATTTT
CASSQRTGGLVPLRTDTQYF
>TRBJ2-1|.|.|17|TRBV5-1
TGCGCCAGCAGCAAAGGACAGGGCCTAGCGGTCTCCAATGAGCAGTTCTTC
CASSKGQGLAVSNEQFF
>TRBJ2-1|.|.|18|TRBV27
TGTGCCAGCAACGTTCGGGACGGCTATAGGAGCTCCTACAATGAGCAGTTCTTC
CASNVRDGYRSSYNEQFF
>TRBJ1-5|.|.|14|TRBV6-5
TGTGCCAGCAGTCCCTTAGGGAGCAATCAGCCCCAGCATTTT
CASSPLGSNQPQHF
>TRBJ1-1|.|.|14|TRBV7-6
TGTGCCAGCAGCTCCCGACACCAAGGCGCTGAAGCTTTCTTT
CASSSRHQGAEAFF
>TRBJ2-2|.|.|13|TRBV5-1
TGCGCCAGCAGCTTGGAACTGACCGGGGAGCTGTTTTTT
CASSLELTGELFF
>TRBJ2-7|.|TRBD2|15|TRBV5-6
TGTGCCAGCAGTCCGGACGCGGGGGGCTCCTACGAGCAGTACTTC
CASSPDAGGSYEQYF
>TRBJ2-7|.|.|12|TRBV11-2
TGTGCCAGCAGCCCGACAGGCTACGAGCAGTACTTC
CASSPTGYEQYF
>TRBJ2-7|.|.|14|TRBV7-2
TGTGCCAGCAGCCCCCAGGGGCCGTCCTACGAGCAGTACTTC
CASSPQGPSYEQYF
>TRBJ2-3|.|.|17|TRBV5-1
TGCGCCAGCAGCTTGGCGGTGGACAGAGTAAGCACAGATACGCAGTATTTT
CASSLAVDRVSTDTQYF
>TRBJ1-4|.|.|14|TRBV5-6
TGTGCCAGCAGCAACCGGGAACCCCACGAAAAACTGTTTTTT
CASSNREPHEKLFF
>TRBJ2-3|few|.|12|TRBV6-5
TGTGCCAGCAGGCAGGGCACAGATACGCAGTATTTT
CASRQGTDTQYF
>TRBJ1-5|once|.|15|TRBV28
TGTGCCAGCAGTTTATGGGCAGACAGCAATCAGCCCCAGCATTTT
CASSLWADSNQPQHF
>TRBJ2-7|.|TRBD1|13|TRBV30
TGTGCCTGGAGTAGGGACAGCACCTACGAGCAGTACTTC
CAWSRDSTYEQYF
>TRBJ2-7|.|.|12|TRBV28
TGTGCCAGCAGTTACCAGGGGTACGAGCAGTACTTC
CASSYQGYEQYF
>TRBJ2-5|.|TRBD2|15|TRBV7-8
TGTGCCAGCAGACCCAGGACTAGCGGAGGACTAGAGCAGTACTTC
CASRPRTSGGLEQYF
>TRBJ2-3|.|TRBD2|17|TRBV14
TGTGCCAGCAGCCTCAAGGTCCGGGACTACTATACAGATACGCAGTATTTT
CASSLKVRDYYTDTQYF
>TRBJ1-1|.|.|13|TRBV14
TGTGCCAGCAGCCAGTCACTGGACGGTGAAGCTTTCTTT
CASSQSLDGEAFF
>TRBJ2-5|.|.|12|TRBV5-4
TGTGCCAGCAGCCCCCAGAAAGAGACCCAGTACTTC
CASSPQKETQYF
>TRBJ2-5|.|.|15|TRBV7-2
TGTGCCAGCAGCTTAGATTCTCTCCTCGGGGAGACCCAGTACTTC
CASSLDSLLGETQYF
>TRBJ2-2|few|.|14|TRBV7-9
TGTGCCAGCAGCGTATCCGGAGCTTCGGGGGAGCTGTTTTTT
CASSVSGASGELFF
>TRBJ2-3|.|.|12|TRBV5-4
TGTGCCAGCAGCTTGGTCCAGGATACGCAGTATTTT
CASSLVQDTQYF
>TRBJ2-2|few|.|14|TRBV2
TGTGCCAGCGGAGGAGGGGGATCCACCGGGGAGCTGTTTTTT
CASGGGGSTGELFF
>TRBJ1-4|.|.|15|TRBV27
TGTGCCAGCAGTTCTTATGGCCCACAGTATGAAAAACTGTTTTTT
CASSSYGPQYEKLFF
>TRBJ1-1|few|.|13|TRBV11-2
TGTGCCAGCAGCTTAGAGGGCAGGGGCGAAGCTTTCTTT
CASSLEGRGEAFF
>TRBJ1-5|.|.|16|TRBV23-1
TGCGCCAGCAGTCGGATTGGGGGGTCGGGCAATCAGCCCCAGCATTTT
CASSRIGGSGNQPQHF
>TRBJ2-3|.|TRBD2|18|TRBV30
TGTGCCTGGAGTGTTTGGACTAGCGGGAGGGCCTGGACAGATACGCAGTATTTT
CAWSVWTSGRAWTDTQYF
>TRBJ1-2|.|.|13|TRBV5-1
TGCGCCAGCAGCTCGGACGGAAACTATGGCTACACCTTC
CASSSDGNYGYTF
>TRBJ2-3|few|.|12|TRBV5-1
TGCGCCAGCAGCATGGGGGGAGATACGCAGTATTTT
CASSMGGDTQYF
>TRBJ2-2|once|TRBD2|15|TRBV7-2
TGTGCCAGCAGTTATACTAGCGGTAACACCGGGGAGCTGTTTTTT
CASSYTSGNTGELFF
>TRBJ2-3|.|.|15|TRBV4-2
TGTGCCAGCAGCCAAGATTTGCGGATCACAGATACGCAGTATTTT
CASSQDLRITDTQYF
>TRBJ2-7|.|TRBD2|15|TRBV28
TGTGCCAGCAGTTTCGGCGGGAGGTCCTCCTACGAGCAGTACTTC
CASSFGGRSSYEQYF
>TRBJ2-2|.|TRBD2|16|TRBV7-6
TGTGCCTCGGGAGAGGCGGGAGGAGTTAACACCGGGGAGCTGTTTTTT
CASGEAGGVNTGELFF
>TRBJ2-7|.|.|16|TRBV27
TGTGCCAGCAGTAATTATCGGGCAGACCGAGTTTACGAGCAGTACTTC
CASSNYRADRVYEQYF
>TRBJ2-3|.|.|15|TRBV4-3
TGCGCCAGCAGCCTTCGGGCCCAGGGCACAGATACGCAGTATTTT
CASSLRAQGTDTQYF
>TRBJ1-2|few|TRBD1|17|TRBV19
TGTGCCAGTAGTCTGACAGGGGCCCGACTACGAAACTATGGCTACACCTTC
CASSLTGARLRNYGYTF
>TRBJ2-3|.|.|14|TRBV7-2
TGTGCCAGCAGGCAAACCCTGGGAACAGATACGCAGTATTTT
CASRQTLGTDTQYF
>TRBJ2-7|.|.|15|TRBV5-5
TGTGCCAGCAGCTTGGGAGGTTTCACTTTCTACGAGCAGTACTTC
CASSLGGFTFYEQYF
>TRBJ2-1|.|.|14|TRBV2
TGTGCCAGCAGTGACACTAGCTCCTACAATGAGCAGTTCTTC
CASSDTSSYNEQFF
>TRBJ2-7|.|.|14|TRBV4-1
TGCGCCAGCAGCCGGGTGGACAGCCTCTACGAGCAGTACTTC
CASSRVDSLYEQYF
>TRBJ2-7|once|TRBD2|15|TRBV7-9
TGTGCCAGCAGCTCTACTAGCGGGAGGCCCCACGAGCAGTACTTC
CASSSTSGRPHEQYF
>TRBJ2-1|.|.|15|TRBV9
TGTGCCAGCAGCGGACCCGAGGGGGTAACCGATGAGCAGTTCTTC
CASSGPEGVTDEQFF
>TRBJ2-5|.|TRBD2|12|TRBV28
TGTGCCAGCAGCCGCGGGGGGACCCCGACTTACTTC
CASSRGGTPTYF
>TRBJ2-2|once|TRBD2|16|TRBV5-6
TGTGCCAGCAGCTTCGGACTAGCGGGAATAATCGGGGAGCTGTTTTTT
CASSFGLAGIIGELFF
>TRBJ1-5|.|.|13|TRBV19
TGTGCCAGTCACAGGAGCAGCAATCAGCCCCAGCATTTT
CASHRSSNQPQHF
>TRBJ2-7|.|.|18|TRBV7-9
TGTGCCAGCAGCCCCTCGGGTAGCGGCACACCATCTGCCTACGAGCAGTACTTC
CASSPSGSGTPSAYEQYF
>TRBJ1-5|.|.|11|TRBV29-1
TGCAGCGTTCTCCAAAATCAGCCCCAGCATTTT
CSVLQNQPQHF
>TRBJ2-1|.|.|16|TRBV30
TGTGCCACCCAGGTGTTTCCCCGAACCCACTACAATGAGCAGTTCTTC
CATQVFPRTHYNEQFF
>TRBJ2-5|.|.|15|TRBV11-2
TGTGCCAGCAGCCGTCGCGGACACAATCAAGAGACCCAGTACTTC
CASSRRGHNQETQYF
>TRBJ1-5|.|.|13|TRBV6-5
TGTGCCAGCAGCCCGCATAGCAATCAGCCCCAGCATTTT
CASSPHSNQPQHF